A selection of T cell receptor beta chains follows, all from one sample in a study of radiotherapy plus CTLA-4 blockade in lung cancer. TCRdb's copy holds only in-frame clones and misses some; the assay was immunoSEQ multiplex PCR. Among roughly 42,000 clones, roughly 73% were seen once, and the ten largest hold more than 20%. Sequencing was performed on peripheral blood, taken from a patient treated with radiotherapy plus ipilimumab. These receptors all stem from a human donor with non-small cell lung cancer that progressed on radiotherapy plus ipilimumab. CDR3s include the opening cysteine and the closing phenylalanine or tryptophan. A D gene is named only where the DNA matches it firmly. Clone size is stated in some rows and not others, as once, few, many or a class when expanded.

CDR3: CASKGQGHGYTF
DNA: TGTGCCAGCAAGGGACAGGGACATGGCTACACCTTC
length: 12
J: TRBJ1-2
D: TRBD1
V: TRBV6-1
size: -

CDR3: CASITHEQYF
DNA: TGTGCCAGCATAACACACGAGCAGTACTTC
length: 10
J: TRBJ2-7
D: -
V: TRBV27
size: -

CDR3: CATSFQRGAYNEQFF
DNA: TGTGCCACCAGCTTCCAGCGGGGGGCGTACAATGAGCAGTTCTTC
length: 15
J: TRBJ2-1
D: TRBD2
V: TRBV15
size: -

CDR3: CASSVSGTGSANTEAFF
DNA: TGTGCCAGCAGCGTAAGCGGGACAGGGTCTGCGAACACTGAAGCTTTCTTT
length: 17
J: TRBJ1-1
D: TRBD1
V: TRBV9
size: -

CDR3: CASRVGQGRANSPLHF
DNA: TGTGCCAGCAGGGTGGGGCAGGGAAGGGCCAATTCACCCCTCCACTTT
length: 16
J: TRBJ1-6
D: -
V: TRBV5-5
size: -

CDR3: CASSLARFTDTQYF
DNA: TGTGCCAGCAGCTTAGCGCGGTTCACAGATACGCAGTATTTT
length: 14
J: TRBJ2-3
D: -
V: TRBV11-2
size: -

CDR3: CAISTDRIGYTF
DNA: TGTGCCATCAGTACCGACAGGATCGGCTACACCTTC
length: 12
J: TRBJ1-2
D: -
V: TRBV10-3
size: few

CDR3: CASSLQGRENIQYF
DNA: TGCGCCAGCAGCTTACAGGGTAGGGAAAACATTCAGTACTTC
length: 14
J: TRBJ2-4
D: -
V: TRBV5-1
size: -

CDR3: CASSMGRAGGLSYNEQFF
DNA: TGTGCCAGTAGTATGGGTCGAGCGGGGGGCCTATCCTACAATGAGCAGTTCTTC
length: 18
J: TRBJ2-1
D: TRBD2
V: TRBV19
size: -

CDR3: CASSQDPLAGGVEQFF
DNA: TGCGCCAGCAGCCAAGATCCTCTAGCGGGGGGGGTCGAGCAGTTCTTC
length: 16
J: TRBJ2-1
D: TRBD2
V: TRBV4-1
size: -

CDR3: CASSQDLSRGANSYEQYF
DNA: TGTGCCAGCAGCCAAGACTTGTCGCGGGGGGCCAACTCCTACGAGCAGTACTTC
length: 18
J: TRBJ2-7
D: TRBD2
V: TRBV4-2
size: -

CDR3: CASSFDRVYEQYF
DNA: TGTGCCAGCAGCTTCGACAGGGTCTACGAGCAGTACTTC
length: 13
J: TRBJ2-7
D: TRBD1
V: TRBV11-2
size: -

CDR3: CASSLSRGEWETQYF
DNA: TGTGCCAGCAGCTTAAGCCGGGGGGAGTGGGAGACCCAGTACTTC
length: 15
J: TRBJ2-5
D: TRBD2
V: TRBV7-2
size: -

CDR3: CASSPQDRDPQETQYF
DNA: TGTGCCAGCTCACCACAGGACAGGGACCCCCAAGAGACCCAGTACTTC
length: 16
J: TRBJ2-5
D: TRBD1
V: TRBV18
size: -

CDR3: CASSLGGLRQGLPKNIQYF
DNA: TGTGCCAGCAGCTTAGGCGGACTCCGACAGGGCTTACCCAAAAACATTCAGTACTTC
length: 19
J: TRBJ2-4
D: TRBD1
V: TRBV7-2
size: -

CDR3: CASSSGGAVADTQYF
DNA: TGTGCCAGCAGTAGCGGGGGAGCCGTTGCCGATACGCAGTATTTT
length: 15
J: TRBJ2-3
D: TRBD2
V: TRBV6-5
size: -

CDR3: CASSVPGQGNYGYTF
DNA: TGTGCCAGCAGCGTTCCGGGACAGGGAAACTATGGCTACACCTTC
length: 15
J: TRBJ1-2
D: TRBD1
V: TRBV9
size: -

CDR3: CASSYSRGASYEQYF
DNA: TGTGCCAGCAGTTACTCGCGGGGGGCCTCCTACGAGCAGTACTTC
length: 15
J: TRBJ2-7
D: TRBD2
V: TRBV6-5
size: -

CDR3: CASSPPEGGMPQHF
DNA: TGTGCCAGCAGTCCCCCGGAAGGGGGCATGCCCCAGCATTTT
length: 14
J: TRBJ1-5
D: TRBD1
V: TRBV6-6
size: -

CDR3: CAITGDRGPTEAFF
DNA: TGTGCCATCACCGGGGACAGGGGGCCTACTGAAGCTTTCTTT
length: 14
J: TRBJ1-1
D: TRBD1
V: TRBV10-3
size: -

CDR3: CASSLGRGSSYEQYF
DNA: TGTGCCAGCAGCTTAGGCAGGGGGAGCTCCTACGAGCAGTACTTC
length: 15
J: TRBJ2-7
D: TRBD1
V: TRBV11-3
size: -

CDR3: CASASGTGRGNYGYTF
DNA: TGTGCCAGCGCATCCGGGACAGGGAGGGGAAACTATGGCTACACCTTC
length: 16
J: TRBJ1-2
D: TRBD1
V: TRBV27
size: -

CDR3: CASLRSTALGINTEAFF
DNA: TGTGCCAGCCTAAGGTCCACTGCGCTCGGGATAAACACTGAAGCTTTCTTT
length: 17
J: TRBJ1-1
D: -
V: TRBV2
size: -

CDR3: CASSSLTGPYEQYF
DNA: TGTGCCAGCAGCTCCTTAACAGGGCCCTACGAGCAGTACTTC
length: 14
J: TRBJ2-7
D: -
V: TRBV11-2
size: -

CDR3: CASSEPGQNYGYTF
DNA: TGTGCCAGCAGCGAACCGGGACAGAACTATGGCTACACCTTC
length: 14
J: TRBJ1-2
D: TRBD1
V: TRBV5-4
size: -

CDR3: CASSLAGTANTEAFF
DNA: TGTGCCAGCAGCTTAGCCGGGACAGCGAACACTGAAGCTTTCTTT
length: 15
J: TRBJ1-1
D: TRBD1
V: TRBV7-9
size: once

CDR3: CASGPPGQGFTRLDRPSIIQHF
DNA: TGTGCTAGTGGTCCGCCGGGACAGGGGTTTACGAGATTAGATCGCCCCAGCATTATCCAGCATTTT
length: 22
J: TRBJ1-5
D: TRBD1
V: TRBV12-5
size: -

CDR3: CASSLGGQDYEQYF
DNA: TGCGCCAGCAGCTTGGGGGGACAGGACTACGAGCAGTACTTC
length: 14
J: TRBJ2-7
D: TRBD1
V: TRBV5-1
size: -

CDR3: CASSEYGLSGSWGYTF
DNA: TGTGCCAGCAGTGAATATGGGTTGAGCGGGTCGTGGGGCTACACCTTC
length: 16
J: TRBJ1-2
D: -
V: TRBV25-1
size: -

CDR3: CASRKQGNTEAFF
DNA: TGTGCCAGCCGAAAACAGGGGAACACTGAAGCTTTCTTT
length: 13
J: TRBJ1-1
D: -
V: TRBV7-3
size: -

CDR3: CAIMPGTGDYEQYF
DNA: TGTGCCATCATGCCCGGGACAGGGGACTACGAGCAGTACTTC
length: 14
J: TRBJ2-7
D: TRBD1
V: TRBV10-3
size: -

CDR3: CASSDSAGRYGYTF
DNA: TGTGCCAGCAGTGACTCCGCAGGTCGCTATGGCTACACCTTC
length: 14
J: TRBJ1-2
D: -
V: TRBV6-4
size: few

CDR3: CASSKTGTQETQYF
DNA: TGTGCCAGCAGCAAGACCGGGACACAAGAGACCCAGTACTTC
length: 14
J: TRBJ2-5
D: -
V: TRBV28
size: -